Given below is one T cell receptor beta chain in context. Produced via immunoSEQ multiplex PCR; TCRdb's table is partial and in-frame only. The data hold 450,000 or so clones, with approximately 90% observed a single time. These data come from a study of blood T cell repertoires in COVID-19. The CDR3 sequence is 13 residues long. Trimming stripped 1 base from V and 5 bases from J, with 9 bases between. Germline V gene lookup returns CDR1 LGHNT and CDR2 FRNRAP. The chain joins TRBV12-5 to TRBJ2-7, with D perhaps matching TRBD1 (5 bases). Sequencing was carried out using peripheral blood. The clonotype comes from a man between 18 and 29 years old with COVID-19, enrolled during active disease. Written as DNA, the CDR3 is TGTGCTAGTGGTTTGGAACCAGGGAACGAGCAGTACTTC. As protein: CASGLEPGNEQYF. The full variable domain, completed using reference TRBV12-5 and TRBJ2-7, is DARVTQTPRHKVTEMGQEVTMRCQPILGHNTVFWYRQTMMQGLELLAYFRNRAPLDDSGMPKDRFSAEMPDATLATLKIQPSEPRDSAVYFCASGLEPGNEQYFGPGTRLTVT.